A selection of T cell receptor beta chains follows, all from one sample in a study of immune heterogeneity within non-small cell lung tumors. TCRdb independently ran MiXCR on the multiplex PCR reads; one entry per CDR3 protein. The table has just over 4,500 distinct CDR3 sequences, 20% to 25% seen once. Material: lung tumor tissue. The receptors shown here come from a man aged 55-75 years with non-small cell lung cancer. Each CDR3 is given with its conserved first and last residue.

>14|TRBV3-1
CASSPLQGANGYTF
>17|TRBV28
CASSPPLTVLSNYGYTF
>14|TRBV7-9
CASSDPGQGGGYTF
>11|TRBV20-1
CSASPFSEQYF
>13|TRBV2
CASSEVMNTEAFF
>14|TRBV7-3
CASSSELAVEEQYF
>16|TRBV28
CASSFRTGTGLLGYTF
>15|TRBV13
CASSAGLAATDTQYF
>12|TRBV20-1
CSAGPAQVGYTF
>13|TRBV7-9
CASSHGTAYEQYF
>16|TRBV14
CASSNIAGGKNNEQFF
>14|TRBV3-1
CASSPGPHYNEQFF
>17|TRBV20-1
CSARTASGRSSYNEQFF
>16|TRBV20-1
CSAIFPTDSSNQPQHF
>13|TRBV19
CASSISVFQPQHF
>16|TRBV10-3
CAISGRGSDRTDTQYF
>14|TRBV20-1
CSGLGQDSTDTQYF
>19|TRBV9
CASSPPLWTGGLNTGELFF
>14|TRBV12-5
CASGLPRVVGELFF
>14|TRBV28
CASHTSVNSYEQYF
>14|TRBV20-1
CSAHDFHDTDTQYF
>14|TRBV12-3/TRBV12-4
CASSLPETQETQYF
>16|TRBV15
CATSRDGGGGNSPLHF
>15|TRBV20-1
CSARGYRDSYNEQFF
>13|TRBV2
CASIGTQYYGYTF
>15|TRBV18
CASSANSGSSYEQYF
>18|TRBV20-1
CSAREWDRGLSFFRGYTF
>18|TRBV5-1
CASSPQTGDYSGANVLTF
>12|TRBV6-1
CASSRPQGEQYF
>16|TRBV18
CASSLLAVSSYNEQFF
>19|TRBV6-1
CASSGGRDITVLAKNIQYF
>16|TRBV18
CASSPGQSRGNTEAFF
>11|TRBV24-1
CATSWGTEAFF
>13|TRBV29-1
CSVGGGVSNEQFF
>14|TRBV20-1
CSARVGTKQETQYF
>14|TRBV27
CASRDNFGSYEQYF
>14|TRBV12-5
CASGLGERVGEAFF
>15|TRBV27
CASSLGGGGGTEAFF
>14|TRBV20-1
CSARNTGEADGYTF
>16|TRBV11-2
CASSLGEIARNNEQFF
>14|TRBV12-3/TRBV12-4
CASRAGTVVYEQYF
>14|TRBV18
CASSPMMQDYGYTF